The 2 T cell receptor beta chains below come from one sample, sequenced in a study of chemoradiotherapy in HPV16-positive cancers. The assay was immunoSEQ multiplex PCR, and TCRdb's table has in-frame clones only and misses some. The table lists about 14,000 clones, roughly nine tenths of them singletons, with about 4.5% in the top ten. Sequenced material: tumor tissue, taken from a patient who underwent chemoradiotherapy. These receptors were collected from a human donor with HPV-associated anogenital cancer.

The rearrangement links TRBV11-3 to TRBJ2-7, with unresolved D. This CDR3 comprises 16 residues. Deletions cut 5 bases from V and 1 base from J, with 18 bases between. Germline assignment: CDR1 SGHNT and CDR2 YENEEA. In DNA, the CDR3 is TGTGCCAGCAGCCGTGGTACCGGGTCTGGGTCCTACGAGCAGTACTTC. It encodes CASSRGTGSGSYEQYF.

In nucleotides, the CDR3 is TGTGCCAGCAGCTCCGGGACGGGTTCCTACGAGCAGTACTTC. As protein: CASSSGTGSYEQYF. The rearrangement uses TRBV5-6 and TRBJ2-7; the D call may be TRBD1 or TRBD2 (5 bases each). Germline CDR1 and CDR2: SGHDT and YYEEEE. V gave up 3 bases and J gave up 1 base, with 11 bases separating them. The CDR3 length is 14 residues.